One TCR beta chain is described in this entry. The protocol was immunoSEQ multiplex PCR, while the TCRdb copy is restricted to in-frame clones and leaves out a portion. The table records 65,000 to 95,000 clones, 95% to 98% of them present only once. The data stem from a study of technical replicates of blood from four donors. Sequencing was performed on T cells isolated from PBMCs. This sequence was found in a human donor in good health.

The CDR3 region has the DNA TGTGCCAGCAGCTCCCGAGCCGATAGCTCCTACAATGAGCAGTTCTTC. The encoded protein is CASSSRADSSYNEQFF. This chain links TRBV11-2 with TRBJ2-1; no clear D gene. The CDR3 is 16 residues long. Germline V CDR1 and CDR2: SGHAT, FQNNGV. Trimming pared 4 bases from V and 0 bases from J, leaving 13 bases between.